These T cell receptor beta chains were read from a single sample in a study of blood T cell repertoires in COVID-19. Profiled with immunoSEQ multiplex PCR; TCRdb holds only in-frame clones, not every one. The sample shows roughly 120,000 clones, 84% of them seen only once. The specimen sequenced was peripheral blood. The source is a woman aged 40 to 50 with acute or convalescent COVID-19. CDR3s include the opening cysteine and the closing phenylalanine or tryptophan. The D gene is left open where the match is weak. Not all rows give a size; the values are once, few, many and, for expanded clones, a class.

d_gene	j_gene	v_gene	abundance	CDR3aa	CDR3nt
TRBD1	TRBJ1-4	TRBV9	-	CASSAGDRVRREKLFF	TGTGCCAGCAGCGCCGGGGACAGGGTGAGGCGCGAAAAACTGTTTTTT
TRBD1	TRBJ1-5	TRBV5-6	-	CASSSGLRGQPQHF	TGTGCCAGCAGCTCGGGACTCAGGGGGCAGCCCCAGCATTTT
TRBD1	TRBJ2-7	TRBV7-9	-	CASSLAGQGGLIAYEQYF	TGTGCCAGCAGCTTAGCGGGGCAAGGGGGCCTTATAGCGTACGAGCAGTACTTC
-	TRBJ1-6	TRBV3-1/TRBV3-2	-	CASSQELVRTEPNSPLHF	TGTGCCAGCAGCCAAGAGCTGGTAAGAACAGAGCCAAATTCACCCCTCCACTTT
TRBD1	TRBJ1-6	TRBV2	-	CASRPQTGSNSPLHF	TGTGCCAGCAGGCCACAGACAGGGTCTAATTCACCCCTCCACTTT
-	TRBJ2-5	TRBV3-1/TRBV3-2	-	CASSRDFQETQYF	TGTGCCAGCAGCCGGGACTTTCAAGAGACCCAGTACTTC
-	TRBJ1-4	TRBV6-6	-	CASNGGGNEKLFF	TGTGCCAGCAACGGGGGGGGTAATGAAAAACTGTTTTTT
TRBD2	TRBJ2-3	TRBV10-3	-	CAIGKVGGGSTDTQYF	TGTGCCATCGGAAAGGTGGGCGGGGGAAGCACAGATACGCAGTATTTT
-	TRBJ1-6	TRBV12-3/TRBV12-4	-	CASSFEDSPLHF	TGTGCCAGCAGTTTCGAGGATTCACCCCTCCACTTT
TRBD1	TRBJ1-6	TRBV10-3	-	CATRDSYSPLHF	TGTGCCACCCGGGACAGTTATTCACCCCTCCACTTT
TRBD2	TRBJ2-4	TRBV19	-	CASSITSGGPSVAKNIQYF	TGTGCCAGTAGTATAACTAGCGGGGGCCCATCTGTAGCCAAAAACATTCAGTACTTC
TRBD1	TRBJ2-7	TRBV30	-	CAWSGQGTYEQYF	TGTGCCTGGAGTGGACAGGGAACCTACGAGCAGTACTTC
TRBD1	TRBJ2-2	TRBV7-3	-	CASRQGGTGELFF	TGTGCCAGCCGACAGGGTGGAACCGGGGAGCTGTTTTTT
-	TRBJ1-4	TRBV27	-	CASSLLAGVNEKLFF	TGTGCCAGCAGTTTATTGGCCGGGGTGAATGAAAAACTGTTTTTT
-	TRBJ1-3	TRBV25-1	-	CASSVQSNSGNTIYF	TGTGCCAGCAGTGTACAGTCAAACTCTGGAAACACCATATATTTT
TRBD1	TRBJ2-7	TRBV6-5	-	CASRLRGRNYEQYF	TGTGCCAGCAGGCTCAGGGGGCGCAACTACGAGCAGTACTTC
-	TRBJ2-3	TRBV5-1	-	CASSFSESTDTQYF	TGCGCCAGCAGCTTCTCGGAGTCCACAGATACGCAGTATTTT
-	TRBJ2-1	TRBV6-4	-	CASHAWGLALYNEQFF	TGTGCCAGCCACGCTTGGGGGCTCGCACTCTACAATGAGCAGTTCTTC
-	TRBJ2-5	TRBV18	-	CASSLQDGVDQYF	TGTGCCAGCTCACTACAGGATGGAGTGGACCAGTACTTC
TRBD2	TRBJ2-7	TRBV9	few	CASSVQAGGSYEQYF	TGTGCCAGCAGCGTTCAAGCGGGGGGCTCCTACGAGCAGTACTTC
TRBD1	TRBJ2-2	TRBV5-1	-	CASSLAAGGGTGELFF	TGCGCCAGCAGCTTGGCGGCAGGGGGCGGCACCGGGGAGCTGTTTTTT
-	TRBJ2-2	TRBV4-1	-	CASSQDRGTGELFF	TGCGCCAGCAGCCAAGATCGGGGGACCGGGGAGCTGTTTTTT